A single sample gave rise to the 16 T cell receptor beta chains below, sequenced in a study of T cells in Graves' hyperthyroidism and ophthalmopathy. It was RNA transcripts that yielded the amplified TCR beta CDR3 regions. First-round RT-PCR targeting the TCR CDR3 was performed with the HTBI primer set. One entry per CDR3 protein results from TCRdb running MiXCR on the multiplex PCR reads. The sample includes about 360,000 distinct CDR3 sequences, around 13% seen only once; the top ten take about 9.1%. The material sequenced was blood. The origin of the receptors is a woman aged 18-29 years with Graves' hyperthyroidism.

This clonotype was detected ten times or more. V gene TRBV7-9 combines with J gene TRBJ2-3; no clear D gene. V was trimmed by 1 base and J by 5 bases, leaving 16 bases between them. Germline values: CDR1 SEHNR, CDR2 FQNEAQ (reference sequence). The CDR3 consists of 16 residues. In DNA form, the CDR3 reads TGTGCCAGCAGCTTAGGGGGAAGCCCTCACCGAGATACGCAGTATTTT. This encodes CASSLGGSPHRDTQYF.

This clonotype appeared many times. The chain has TRBV10-3 and TRBJ2-7, with 10 bases identical to TRBD2. V shed 6 bases and J 3 bases; nucleotides not matched to a gene: 8. The CDR3 has 15 amino acids. Germline CDR1 and CDR2: ENHRY and SYGVKD. CDR3 DNA sequence: TGTGCCATCAGGGTTAGCGGGGGGCCCCTCTACGAGCAGTACTTC. Amino acids: CAIRVSGGPLYEQYF.

Ten or more counts support this clonotype. The chain has TRBV7-9 and TRBJ1-2; 7 bases agree with TRBD1. CDR3 length: 15 residues. Germline V lookup: CDR1 SEHNR, CDR2 FQNEAQ (reference sequence). Trimming cost V 5 bases and J 2 bases; bases outside gene matches: 8. The CDR3 region is CASSRTGQENYGYTF. In nucleotides, the CDR3 is TGTGCCAGCAGCCGCACAGGACAGGAGAACTATGGCTACACCTTC. Combining the CDR3 with reference TRBV7-9 and TRBJ1-2 gives the whole variable domain DTGVSQNPRHKITKRGQNVTFRCDPISEHNRLYWYRQTLGQGPEFLTYFQNEAQLEKSRLLSDRFSAERPKGSFSTLEIQRTEQGDSAMYLCASSRTGQENYGYTFGSGTRLTVV.

This clonotype was seen repeatedly, ten times or more. The chain employs TRBV20-1 and TRBJ2-5; D could derive from TRBD1 or TRBD2 (6 bases each). Germline CDR1 reads DFQATT; CDR2 reads SNEGSKA (reference sequence). The CDR3 extends over 14 amino acids. Trimming took 8 bases from V and 5 from J, leaving 21 bases between them. This CDR3 is CSTGVPRGAETQYF. The CDR3 DNA reads as TGCAGTACCGGGGTTCCGAGGGGGGCGGAGACCCAGTACTTC.

The CDR3 DNA is TGCGCCAGCAGCTGGGCTAGCGGTATCACCGGGGAGCTGTTTTTT. It codes for CASSWASGITGELFF. V and J are TRBV5-1 and TRBJ2-2, with 7 bases identical to TRBD2. V dropped 3 bases and J dropped 4; count of bases not matched to a gene: 6. There are 15 residues in the CDR3. Germline-derived CDR1 and CDR2 are SGHRS and YFSETQ.

This clonotype was found many times. The V call is TRBV2, the J call TRBJ2-1, with 7 bases that match TRBD2. The CDR3 spans 14 residues. CDR1 and CDR2 (germline): SNHLY, FYNNEI. The V segment lost 5 bases and the J segment 0 bases; nucleotides outside the gene matches: 1. As DNA, the CDR3 is TGTGCCAGCAGTCGACTAGCCTCCTACAATGAGCAGTTCTTC. This sequence encodes CASSRLASYNEQFF. Full variable domain (missing parts from reference TRBV2 and TRBJ2-1): EPEVTQTPSHQVTQMGQEVILRCVPISNHLYFYWYRQILGQKVEFLVSFYNNEISEKSEIFDDQFSVERPDGSNFTLKIRSTKLEDSAMYFCASSRLASYNEQFFGPGTRLTVL.

V gene TRBV7-2 combines with J gene TRBJ1-4, with no clear D. Looked up from germline, CDR1 is SGHTA and CDR2 is FQGNSA. This CDR3 comprises 15 residues. V lost 2 bases and J lost 1, with 8 bases in between. CDR3 nucleotides: TGTGCCAGCAGCTTATATCTGTTAACTAATGAAAAACTGTTTTTT. Amino acids: CASSLYLLTNEKLFF. The full variable domain, completed using reference TRBV7-2 and TRBJ1-4, is GAGVSQSPSNKVTEKGKDVELRCDPISGHTALYWYRQSLGQGLEFLIYFQGNSAPDKSGLPSDRFSAERTGGSVSTLTIQRTQQEDSAVYLCASSLYLLTNEKLFFGSGTQLSVL.

This clonotype was seen ten or more times. V and J are TRBV7-2 and TRBJ2-5, with a possible D match to TRBD1 (5 bases). Trimming removed 5 bases at V and 5 bases at J, with 18 bases between. CDR1 is SGHTA and CDR2 is FQGNSA in the germline V gene. The CDR3 consists of 15 residues. In nucleotides, the CDR3 is TGTGCCAGCAGCCACCAGACAGTGATCGCGGAGACCCAGTACTTC. It codes for CASSHQTVIAETQYF.

This clonotype occurred many times. The J gene is TRBJ2-3, the V gene TRBV24-1, with a possible D match to TRBD2 (6 bases). The germline V gene encodes CDR1 KGHDR and CDR2 SFDVKD. Trimming left V 7 bases short and J 0 bases short, with 16 bases between. There are 16 residues in the CDR3. In DNA form, the CDR3 reads TGTGCCACCAGCGGGAGTCACGGAGTCAGCACAGATACGCAGTATTTT. As protein: CATSGSHGVSTDTQYF.

The sample holds many counts of this clonotype. V and J are TRBV20-1 and TRBJ1-1; no clear D gene. Between the trimmed V and J ends, which lost 5 bases and 1 base, there was a span of 11 bases. The CDR3 covers 13 residues. Germline values: CDR1 DFQATT, CDR2 SNEGSKA (reference sequence). The CDR3 spells CSAHGWGNTEAFF. The CDR3 coding sequence is TGCAGTGCTCATGGTTGGGGGAACACTGAAGCTTTCTTT.

This clonotype was detected a few times. A much more abundant neighbour one base away suggests this may be a read error. The conserved phenylalanine or tryptophan is not found at the CDR3 terminus, so this likely reflects a read error. This sequence joins TRBV12-3 or TRBV12-4 and TRBJ1-1, with D tentatively TRBD1 (6 bases). V lost 5 bases, J lost 1 base, and 11 bases lay in between. The CDR3 is 14 residues long. The CDR3 region is CASSPGHQNTEAFL. In nucleotides, the CDR3 is TGTGCCAGCAGTCCGGGACACCAGAACACTGAAGCTTTCCTT.

CDR3 residues: CASSRSGVRGEAFF. In DNA, the CDR3 is TGTGCCAGCTCGCGCTCCGGAGTACGGGGTGAAGCTTTCTTT. The rearrangement links TRBV18 to TRBJ1-1; no clear D. Germline CDR1 KGHSH, CDR2 LQKENI. V shed 6 bases and J shed 7 bases, with 18 bases lying between them. CDR3 length: 14 amino acids. Variable domain in full (rest from reference TRBV18 and TRBJ1-1): NAGVMQNPRHLVRRRGQEARLRCSPMKGHSHVYWYRQLPEEGLKFMVYLQKENIIDESGMPKERFSAEFPKEGPSILRIQQVVRGDSAAYFCASSRSGVRGEAFFGQGTRLTVV.

This clonotype showed up many times. The rearrangement uses TRBV7-8 and TRBJ2-7; 8 bases align to TRBD1. The junction had 4 bases not matched to a gene; V was cut back by 4 bases and J by 2 bases. The germline gives CDR1 SGHVS, CDR2 FQNEAQ. This CDR3 is 14 amino acids long. This chain's CDR3 is CASSSNRGTYEQYF. In DNA, the CDR3 is TGTGCCAGCAGCTCGAACAGGGGGACCTACGAGCAGTACTTC.

This clonotype was picked up a small number of times. The rearrangement links TRBV10-3 to TRBJ1-1, with 7 bases matching TRBD1. Germline values: CDR1 ENHRY, CDR2 SYGVKD. V lost 8 bases to trimming and J lost 6 bases; unmatched junction nucleotides: 9. CDR3 size: 13 residues. CDR3 bases: TGTGCCATCTCAGGGGGGGCAGAAGCTGAAGCTTTCTTT. This gives the protein CAISGGAEAEAFF.

The CDR3 sequence is CASSLGGPDEQYF. The CDR3, as DNA: TGTGCCAGCAGCTTGGGAGGGCCCGACGAGCAGTACTTC. V is TRBV7-6 and J is TRBJ2-7; 7 nucleotides align to TRBD2. Trimming at V came to 3 bases and at J to 5 bases, leaving 4 bases not matched to a gene. CDR3 length equals 13 residues. The germline V gene encodes CDR1 SGHVS and CDR2 FNYEAQ.

The J gene is TRBJ2-5, the V gene TRBV15; D gene ambiguous. This CDR3 contains 13 residues. Germline V gives CDR1 LNHNV, CDR2 YYDKDF (reference sequence). Trimming left V 6 bases short and J 4 bases short, with 12 bases between. The CDR3 region is CATRTAQRETQYF. DNA of the CDR3: TGTGCCACCAGAACGGCTCAGAGAGAGACCCAGTACTTC.